This passage covers 8 T cell receptor beta chains from one sample sequenced in a study of human T cells and chemical hapten exposure. TCRdb used MiXCR to reprocess the 5' RACE reads, holding one entry per CDR3 protein. This sample has under 100,000 distinct CDR3 sequences, with less than 20% found just once. Total RNA came from unfractionated whole blood. All receptors come from a female donor in good health.

This clonotype appeared a few times. The chain combines TRBV10-3 with TRBJ2-1; 14 bases are a match to TRBD2. The V gene's germline CDR1 is ENHRY and CDR2 SYGVKD. Trimming took 4 bases from V and 7 from J; bases not matched to a gene: 6. This CDR3 is built from 16 residues. For the CDR3, the DNA is TGTGCCATCAGTGCCACCGGGACTAGCGGGAGTAATGAGCAGTTCTTC. It codes for CAISATGTSGSNEQFF.

V is TRBV7-2 and J is TRBJ2-1, with D perhaps TRBD1 (6 bases). The CDR3 covers 16 residues. Germline values: CDR1 SGHTA, CDR2 FQGNSA. With 3 bases removed from V and 1 base from J, the gap between germline ends came to 13 bases. Here the CDR3 DNA reads TGTGCCAGCAGCTTTGGCAGGGGACAATCCTACAATGAGCAGTTCTTC. Amino acid sequence: CASSFGRGQSYNEQFF. Complete variable domain (other parts from reference TRBV7-2 and TRBJ2-1): GAGVSQSPSNKVTEKGKDVELRCDPISGHTALYWYRQSLGQGLEFLIYFQGNSAPDKSGLPSDRFSAERTGGSVSTLTIQRTQQEDSAVYLCASSFGRGQSYNEQFFGPGTRLTVL.

This clonotype occurred many times. The V call is TRBV29-1, the J call TRBJ1-2; D call uncertain. The V gene lost 4 bases and the J gene lost 4 bases, with 10 bases spanning the gap. This CDR3 comprises 12 residues. CDR1 is SQVTM, CDR2 ANQGSEA, per germline. The CDR3 protein is CSVVEGGYGYTF. CDR3 nucleotides: TGCAGCGTTGTCGAGGGCGGCTATGGCTACACCTTC.

There are a few counts of this clonotype. The chain is built from TRBV4-1 and TRBJ1-2; D is perhaps TRBD1 (5 bases). The length of the CDR3 is 15 residues. V dropped 8 bases and J dropped 2 bases, with 18 bases sitting between them. Germline CDR1 reads MGHRA; CDR2 reads YSYEKL. The chain's CDR3 is CASRTPGGTNYGYTF. The CDR3 region has the DNA TGCGCCAGCCGGACCCCCGGGGGAACGAACTATGGCTACACCTTC.

This clonotype has a handful of counts. The chain recombines TRBV7-2 with TRBJ2-7, with 9 bases that match TRBD2. Germline CDR1 SGHTA, CDR2 FQGNSA. The V gene end was trimmed by 2 bases and the J gene end by 2 bases; junction bases not matched to a gene: 4. The CDR3 totals 15 residues. CDR3 nucleotide sequence: TGTGCCAGCAGCTTAACTAGCGGGTCCGCCTACGAGCAGTACTTC. This sequence encodes CASSLTSGSAYEQYF.

This clonotype showed up just a few times. The chain is built from TRBV6-5 and TRBJ1-2, with D unclear. The CDR3 is 13 residues long. Looked up from germline, CDR1 is MNHEY and CDR2 is SVGAGI. V lost 1 base and J 6 bases, leaving 9 bases between the germline ends. The CDR3 DNA reads TGTGCCAGCAGTTACTTAGAGAAGGATGGCTACACCTTC. Protein: CASSYLEKDGYTF.

CDR3 coding DNA: TGTGCCAGCAGCTTAGGAGGGACAGGTCCTAACAATGAGCAGTTCTTC. Protein product: CASSLGGTGPNNEQFF. V gene TRBV7-8 combines with J gene TRBJ2-1, with 8 nucleotides matching TRBD1. The CDR3 has 16 residues. CDR1 and CDR2 (germline): SGHVS, FQNEAQ. V shed 1 base and J 5 bases; nucleotides not matched to a gene: 7.

This clonotype occurred a few times. The V call is TRBV27, the J call TRBJ2-3; maybe TRBD1 (5 bases). Per germline, CDR1 MNHEY and CDR2 SMNVEV (reference sequence). The CDR3 sequence is 17 residues long. V was pared by 4 bases and J by 5 bases, with 22 bases between. CDR3 residues: CASSSRSDRTNVDTQYF. The CDR3 coding sequence is TGTGCCAGCAGTTCAAGGTCAGACAGAACGAACGTAGATACGCAGTATTTT.